The source of this TCR beta chain is a study of blood T cell repertoires in COVID-19. On the study more broadly: There were acute and convalescent COVID-19 samples, and they came from the United States, Italy and Spain. PBMCs, B-cell-depleted T cells, or T cells were the source of the cDNA or gDNA that made up the material.

Trimming left V 1 base short and J 6 bases short, with 13 bases between. The CDR3 runs 15 residues. Germline CDR1 and CDR2: KGHSH and LQKENI. In the source study's methods: Estimation of nucleated cell counts was performed using reference gene primer amplification. TCRdb keeps only in-frame clones here, not all; method: immunoSEQ multiplex PCR. That table is the source of V, J and clone size, and D and trimming were worked out from the DNA. The table has roughly 97,000 clones, about four fifths seen once. The source is a woman of 80 years or more with active or convalescent COVID-19. The sample taken for sequencing was peripheral blood. This chain joins TRBV18 and TRBJ2-1, with D possibly matching TRBD2 (7 bases). CDR3 nucleotide sequence: TGTGCCAGCTCACCACGGGAGGGGGAGGTCAATGAGCAGTTCTTC. Protein sequence: CASSPREGEVNEQFF.